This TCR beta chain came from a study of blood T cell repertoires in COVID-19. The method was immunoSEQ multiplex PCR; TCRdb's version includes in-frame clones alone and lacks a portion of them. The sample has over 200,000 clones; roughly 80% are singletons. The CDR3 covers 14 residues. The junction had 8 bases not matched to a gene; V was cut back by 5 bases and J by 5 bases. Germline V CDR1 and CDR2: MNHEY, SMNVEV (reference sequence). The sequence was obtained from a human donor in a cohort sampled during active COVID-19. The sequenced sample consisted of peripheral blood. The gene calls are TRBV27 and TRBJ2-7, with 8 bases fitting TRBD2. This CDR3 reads CASSPSTGGNEQYF. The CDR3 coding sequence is TGTGCCAGCAGTCCGTCCACGGGGGGGAACGAGCAGTACTTC.